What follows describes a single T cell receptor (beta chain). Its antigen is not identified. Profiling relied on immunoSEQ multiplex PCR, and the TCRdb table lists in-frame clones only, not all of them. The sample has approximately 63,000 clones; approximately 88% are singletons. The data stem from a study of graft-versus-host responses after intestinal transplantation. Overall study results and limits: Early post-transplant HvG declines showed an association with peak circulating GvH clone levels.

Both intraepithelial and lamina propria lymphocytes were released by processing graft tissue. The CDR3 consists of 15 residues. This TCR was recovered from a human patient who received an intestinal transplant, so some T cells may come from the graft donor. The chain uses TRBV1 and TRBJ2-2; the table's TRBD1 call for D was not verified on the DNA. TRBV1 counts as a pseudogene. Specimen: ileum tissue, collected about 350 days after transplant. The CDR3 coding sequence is TGCACCAGCAGCCAAGGGGCAGGGATAACCGGGGAGCTGTTTTTT. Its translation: CTSSQGAGITGELFF.